This T cell receptor beta chain was recorded in a study of blood T cell repertoires in COVID-19. Study processing details: Amplifying reference gene primers gave estimates of nucleated cell counts. The data were produced by immunoSEQ multiplex PCR, yet TCRdb's version contains in-frame clones alone and is incomplete. V and J calls and clone size are given by that table; D and trimming were obtained from the DNA. The data contain 120,000 to 150,000 clones, 87% of them singletons. This clone occurred a few times. Germline V gene sequence: CDR1 SEHNR, CDR2 FQNEAQ (reference sequence). This CDR3 comprises 14 residues. V was cut by 0 bases and J by 8 bases, with 13 bases left in between.

The clonotype was recovered from a man between 45 and 60 years old who had recovered from COVID-19. The source material was peripheral blood. The chain employs TRBV7-9 and TRBJ1-2; no clear D gene. This chain's CDR3 is CASSLAMSERGYTF. CDR3 DNA: TGTGCCAGCAGCTTAGCGATGTCAGAGCGGGGCTACACCTTC.